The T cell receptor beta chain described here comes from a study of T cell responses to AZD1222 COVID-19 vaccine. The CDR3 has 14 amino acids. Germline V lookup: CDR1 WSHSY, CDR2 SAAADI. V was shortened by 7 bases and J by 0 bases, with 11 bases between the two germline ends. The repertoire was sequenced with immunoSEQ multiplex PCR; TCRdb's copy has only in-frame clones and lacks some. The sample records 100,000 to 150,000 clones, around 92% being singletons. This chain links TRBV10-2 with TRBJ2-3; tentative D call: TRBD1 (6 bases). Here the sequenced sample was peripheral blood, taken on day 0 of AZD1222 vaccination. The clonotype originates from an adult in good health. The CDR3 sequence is CASKKGGSTDTQYF. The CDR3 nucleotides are TGCGCCAGCAAGAAAGGGGGTAGCACAGATACGCAGTATTTT.